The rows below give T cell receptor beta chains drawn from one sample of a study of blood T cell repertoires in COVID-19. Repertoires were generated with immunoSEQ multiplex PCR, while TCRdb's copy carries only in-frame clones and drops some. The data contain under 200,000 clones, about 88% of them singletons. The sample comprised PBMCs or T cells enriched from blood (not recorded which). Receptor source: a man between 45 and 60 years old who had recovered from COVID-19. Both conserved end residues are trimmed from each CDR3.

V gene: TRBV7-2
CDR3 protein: ASSLVPHGGSYNEQF

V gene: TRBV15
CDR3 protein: ATSRGVTSGALQETQY

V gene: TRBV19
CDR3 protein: ASSFRASYNEQF

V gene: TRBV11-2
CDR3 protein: ASSPGLAGPATGELF

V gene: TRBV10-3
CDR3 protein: AISSVSIPSTDTQY

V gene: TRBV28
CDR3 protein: ASSLGDRSYGYT

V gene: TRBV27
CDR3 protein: ASSQTGGYEQY

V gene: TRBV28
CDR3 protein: ASSLTGPGTNYGYT

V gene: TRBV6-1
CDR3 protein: ASSELGGTGVYEQY

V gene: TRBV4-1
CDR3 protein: ASSQDPGNPRETQY

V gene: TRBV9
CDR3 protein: ASTGAPTSGGSDTQY

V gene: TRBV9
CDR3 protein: ASSVAPTGERDTGELF

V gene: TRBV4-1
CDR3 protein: ASSLMTGIYGYT

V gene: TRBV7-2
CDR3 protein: ASSLGPGDQYGYT

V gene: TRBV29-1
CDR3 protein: SVAEGGSDTEAF

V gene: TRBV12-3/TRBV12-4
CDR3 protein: ASRSTGYEQY

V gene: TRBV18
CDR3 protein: ASSQDRGSYYEQY

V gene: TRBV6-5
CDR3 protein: ASKQGGRYEQY

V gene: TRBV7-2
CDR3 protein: ASSLDYATYEQY

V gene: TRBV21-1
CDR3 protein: ASSKAQGIPDTEAF

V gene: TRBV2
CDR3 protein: ASRRVRGGQETQY

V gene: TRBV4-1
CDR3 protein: ASSQLDTEAF

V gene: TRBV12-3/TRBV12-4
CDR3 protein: ASSPRTFSPLH

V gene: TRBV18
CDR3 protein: ASSPRQQNTDTQY

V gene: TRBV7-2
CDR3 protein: ASSSGQRIINTEAF

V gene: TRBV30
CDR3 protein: AWSVIPGNLT

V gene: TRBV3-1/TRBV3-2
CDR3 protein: ASSQDGTGGGGYT

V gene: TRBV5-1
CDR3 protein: ASSESTGGNSPLH

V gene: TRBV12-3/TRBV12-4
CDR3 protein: ASSPGGLYGYT

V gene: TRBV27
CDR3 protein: ASSSSGGRQF

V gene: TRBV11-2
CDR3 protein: ASSLGRGEGGYT

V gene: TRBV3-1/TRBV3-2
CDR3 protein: ASSRLGRGVTEAF

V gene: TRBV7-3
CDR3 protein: ASSSGLASTDTQY

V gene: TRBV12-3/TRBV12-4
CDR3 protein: ASSSGVGPGVH

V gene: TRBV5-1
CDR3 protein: ASSLGTGRGYT

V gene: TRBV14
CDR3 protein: ASSQRRSYGYT

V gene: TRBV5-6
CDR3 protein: ASSLGEDIQY

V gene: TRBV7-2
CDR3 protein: ASSLVFPGRSDTQY

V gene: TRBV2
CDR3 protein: ASSEGQGLPKEQF

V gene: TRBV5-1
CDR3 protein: ASSLTGKTYEQY

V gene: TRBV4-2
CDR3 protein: ASSQDQVDVWLDEQF

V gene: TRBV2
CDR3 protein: ASSERGFGDTEAF

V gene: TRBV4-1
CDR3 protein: ASSPRGSGGYEQY

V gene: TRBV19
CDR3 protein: ASSTTGTNQETQY

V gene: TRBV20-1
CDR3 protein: STEATAF

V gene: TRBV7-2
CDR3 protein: ASSLVRTEEETQY

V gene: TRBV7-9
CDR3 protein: ASSPGGAQGVTGELF

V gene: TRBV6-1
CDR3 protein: ASSELWGGSYNEQF

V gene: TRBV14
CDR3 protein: ASSQDLSLQETQY

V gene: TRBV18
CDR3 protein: ASSQAGTNNYGYT

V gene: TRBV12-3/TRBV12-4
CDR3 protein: ASILGGGAKLF

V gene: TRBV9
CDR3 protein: ASSVGGNVIYEQY

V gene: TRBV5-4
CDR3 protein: ASSPPRGGADNEQF